These 15 T cell receptor beta chains share one sample of origin, sequenced in a study of OX40 agonist ivuxolimab in advanced cancers. Some clones are missing from TCRdb's copy, which holds only in-frame ones; the method was immunoSEQ multiplex PCR. The data contain more than 45,000 clones, 85% to 90% of them singletons. This specimen consisted of CD4+ or CD8+ T cells sorted from blood, obtained in a trial of the OX40 agonist ivuxolimab. These receptors were obtained from an adult with an advanced solid tumor such as melanoma, head and neck, liver or kidney cancer.

The table lists this clone with a count of one. This chain joins TRBV7-9 and TRBJ2-1, with D possibly matching TRBD1 (6 bases). The CDR3 spans 11 residues. Germline assignment: CDR1 SEHNR and CDR2 FQNEAQ (reference sequence). Trimming took off 4 bases at V and 16 bases at J, with 14 bases between the two ends. CDR3 residues: CASSSGARGFF. CDR3 DNA: TGTGCCAGCAGCTCCGGCGCCAGGGGATTCTTC.

The rearrangement joins TRBV9 to TRBJ2-1, with 9 positions matching TRBD2. The V gene end was trimmed by 0 bases and the J gene end by 4 bases; junction bases not matched to a gene: 5. Germline CDR1 reads SGDLS; CDR2 reads YYNGEE. The CDR3 consists of 16 residues. Here the CDR3 reads CASSVGLAGWYNEQFF. The CDR3 bases are TGTGCCAGCAGCGTAGGCCTAGCGGGATGGTACAATGAGCAGTTCTTC.

This clone was seen only a few times. The V call is TRBV19, the J call TRBJ2-7; 8 bases fit TRBD1. V dropped 5 bases and J dropped 4; count of bases not matched to a gene: 7. The CDR3 totals 14 residues. Germline assignment: CDR1 LNHDA and CDR2 SQIVND (reference sequence). The CDR3 protein is CASSLPDRVYEQYF. In DNA form, the CDR3 reads TGTGCCAGTAGTCTCCCGGACAGGGTTTACGAGCAGTACTTC.

The chain employs TRBV1 and TRBJ1-1; the D call TRBD1 from the table was never checked on the DNA. TRBV1 is assigned pseudogene status. The CDR3 is 13 amino acids. The CDR3 DNA reads as TGCACCAGCAGCCGAGGGGGCCGGACTGAAGCTTTCTTT. Its translation: CTSSRGGRTEAFF.

The genes are TRBV6-4 and TRBJ2-1, with a weak D call TRBD2 (5 bases). The CDR3 is 13 residues long. Germline V CDR1 and CDR2: MRHNA, SNTAGT. V dropped 6 bases and J dropped 3 bases, with 9 bases sitting between them. The CDR3 sequence is CASSAGLYNEQFF. CDR3 nucleotide sequence: TGTGCCAGCAGCGCCGGACTCTACAATGAGCAGTTCTTC.

The chain couples TRBV28 to TRBJ2-7; 10 positions match TRBD1. Germline CDR1 reads MDHEN; CDR2 reads SYDVKM. The CDR3 is 16 amino acids. The trim removed 7 bases at V and 2 bases at J, leaving 11 bases unmatched. The chain's CDR3 is CASITPGTGDTYEQYF. The CDR3 DNA sequence: TGTGCCAGCATTACCCCCGGGACAGGGGACACCTACGAGCAGTACTTC.

The chain has TRBV6-1 and TRBJ2-7, with D unresolved. The CDR3 is made up of 12 amino acids. Trimming shortened V by 3 bases and J by 2 bases, and 5 bases separated the two germline ends. Germline CDR1 reads MNHNS; CDR2 reads SASEGT. In DNA form, the CDR3 reads TGTGCCAGCAGTGACCCCCCCTACGAGCAGTACTTC. Encoded protein: CASSDPPYEQYF.

The gene calls are TRBV28 and TRBJ2-7; the match to TRBD2 covers 9 bases. The CDR3 length is 15 residues. CDR1 is MDHEN and CDR2 is SYDVKM in the germline V gene. The trim removed 7 bases at V and 6 bases at J, leaving 13 bases unmatched. CDR3 sequence (DNA): TGTGCCAGCACCCAGGAGGCGGGAGGGCCAGGCGAGCAGTACTTC. Protein sequence: CASTQEAGGPGEQYF.

The rearrangement links TRBV7-3 to TRBJ1-6, with no clear D. Germline loops: CDR1 SGHTA, CDR2 FQGTGA. V was pared by 3 bases and J by 4 bases, with 7 bases between. This CDR3 is built from 14 residues. The chain's CDR3 is CASSLEGYNSPLHF. CDR3 coding DNA: TGTGCCAGCAGCTTGGAGGGTTATAATTCACCCCTCCACTTT.

The chain recombines TRBV7-2 with TRBJ1-5, with unresolved D. The CDR3 spans 14 residues. The V gene lost 2 bases and the J gene lost 2 bases, with 7 bases spanning the gap. Germline V gene sequence: CDR1 SGHTA, CDR2 FQGNSA. The DNA for the CDR3 is TGTGCCAGCAGCTTATCCCCAGGCAATCAGCCCCAGCATTTT. This gives the protein CASSLSPGNQPQHF.

This rearrangement joins TRBV28 to TRBJ1-4; D is ambiguous. The CDR3 loop spans 13 amino acids. The germline V gene has CDR1 MDHEN and CDR2 SYDVKM. V dropped 6 bases and J dropped 7 bases, with 12 bases sitting between them. This chain's CDR3 is CASSSPRVEKLFF. The CDR3 nucleotides are TGTGCCAGCAGCTCTCCTCGCGTTGAAAAACTGTTTTTT.

In nucleotides, the CDR3 is TGTGCCAGCAGTTCTTTCCAGGGGTCGCAGCCCCAGCATTTT. As protein: CASSSFQGSQPQHF. This chain connects TRBV27 to TRBJ1-5; TRBD1 might be the D (6 bases). In germline, CDR1 is MNHEY, CDR2 SMNVEV (reference sequence). V was cut by 4 bases and J by 7 bases, with 14 bases left in between. The CDR3 is 14 residues long.

The rearrangement links TRBV2 to TRBJ1-5; perhaps TRBD1 as D (6 bases). Trimming took off 7 bases at V and 3 bases at J, with 10 bases between the two ends. This CDR3 is 13 amino acids long. Germline CDR1 reads SNHLY; CDR2 reads FYNNEI. CDR3 sequence reads: CASKRDNNQPQHF. The CDR3 DNA is TGTGCCAGCAAACGGGACAACAATCAGCCCCAGCATTTT.

The chain recombines TRBV18 with TRBJ2-3; 11 positions agree with TRBD2. The CDR3 sequence is 19 residues long. Unmatched junction bases numbered 11, after V lost 0 bases and J lost 3 bases. Germline V gene data show CDR1 as KGHSH and CDR2 as LQKENI. CDR3 sequence (DNA): TGTGCCAGCTCACCACCTCGGCGCACTAGCGGGAGACGGACAGATACGCAGTATTTT. Amino acid sequence: CASSPPRRTSGRRTDTQYF.

This sequence joins TRBV7-2 and TRBJ2-2; a possible D gene is TRBD1 (5 bases). V dropped 5 bases and J dropped 7 bases, with 17 bases sitting between them. This CDR3 region has 15 residues. CDR1 is SGHTA and CDR2 is FQGNSA in the germline V gene. The CDR3, as DNA: TGTGCCAGCAGCCACAATCTTGTCCAGGGCGGGGAGCTGTTTTTT. As protein: CASSHNLVQGGELFF.